What follows are 15 T cell receptor beta chains derived from one specimen sequenced in a study of shared clonotypes between healthy human individuals. Sequencing was performed with immunoSEQ multiplex PCR; in TCRdb, only in-frame clones are kept and a portion is missing. The data show just over 2,000,000 clones, roughly 94% seen once. The sequenced material came from naive CD4+ T cells sorted from blood. Subset noted: CD45RA+ positively selected. Every receptor here comes from a man aged 18 to 30 in good health.

This clone showed up just once. At the DNA level, this CDR3 is encoded by other sequences in the same sample as well. V and J are TRBV9 and TRBJ2-2; D possibly corresponds to TRBD1 (6 bases). The germline V gene encodes CDR1 SGDLS and CDR2 YYNGEE. The CDR3 runs 14 residues. Trimming pared 2 bases from V and 1 base from J, leaving 6 bases between. In DNA form, the CDR3 reads TGTGCCAGCAGCGTGACAGGGAACACCGGGGAGCTGTTTTTT. Protein product: CASSVTGNTGELFF.

The CDR3 DNA sequence: TGCGCCAGCAGCACACAGCCCGGGACTAGCGGTTCCAATGAGCAGTTCTTC. Its protein product is CASSTQPGTSGSNEQFF. The chain employs TRBV5-1 and TRBJ2-1; 11 positions match TRBD2. CDR3 length equals 17 residues. Germline lookup yields CDR1 SGHRS and CDR2 YFSETQ. Unmatched junction bases numbered 12, after V lost 4 bases and J lost 6 bases. The complete variable domain, with remaining parts taken from reference TRBV5-1 and TRBJ2-1, reads KAGVTQTPRYLIKTRGQQVTLSCSPISGHRSVSWYQQTPGQGLQFLFEYFSETQRNKGNFPGRFSGRQFSNSRSEMNVSTLELGDSALYLCASSTQPGTSGSNEQFFGPGTRLTVL.

A word on this clone: Germline and junction disagree at one end, which may indicate a read error. The rearrangement links TRBV10-3 to TRBJ1-1; D not resolved. Germline assignment: CDR1 ENHRY and CDR2 SYGVKD. The CDR3 totals 13 residues. The CDR3 region is CAIREWENTEAFF. CDR3 nucleotide sequence: TGTGCCATCAGGGAGTGGGAGAACACTGAAGCTTTCTTT.

This clone was picked up one time. The chain uses TRBV29-1 and TRBJ1-3; TRBD1 is a possible D gene (5 bases). The CDR3 sequence is 13 residues long. Germline CDR1 is SQVTM and CDR2 is ANQGSEA. Deletions cut 4 bases from V and 4 bases from J, with 11 bases between. The CDR3 spells CSVGGLRGNTIYF. In DNA form, the CDR3 reads TGCAGCGTTGGGGGGTTACGCGGAAACACCATATATTTT.

Written as DNA, the CDR3 is TGTGCCAGTGAAGGGACAGGGGGCAATCAGCCCCAGCATTTT. Its translation: CASEGTGGNQPQHF. The chain is built from TRBV19 and TRBJ1-5; 10 bases are shared with TRBD1. CDR1 and CDR2 (germline): LNHDA, SQIVND (reference sequence). J gave up 2 bases and V 8 bases, and 3 bases lay outside the gene matches. The CDR3 runs 14 residues. The variable domain in full, completed from reference TRBV19 and TRBJ1-5, reads DGGITQSPKYLFRKEGQNVTLSCEQNLNHDAMYWYRQDPGQGLRLIYYSQIVNDFQKGDIAEGYSVSREKKESFPLTVTSAQKNPTAFYLCASEGTGGNQPQHFGDGTRLSIL.

J is TRBJ1-1 and V is TRBV5-1, with D possibly being TRBD1 (5 bases). Trimming removed 0 bases from V and 5 bases from J, with 14 bases in between. CDR3 length: 15 residues. Germline lookup yields CDR1 SGHRS and CDR2 YFSETQ. The CDR3 spells CASSLGTFGTTEAFF. CDR3 DNA: TGCGCCAGCAGCTTGGGGACCTTTGGGACGACTGAAGCTTTCTTT.

The rearrangement links TRBV9 to TRBJ2-7; 7 bases fit TRBD2. The CDR3 runs to 14 residues. Germline lookup yields CDR1 SGDLS and CDR2 YYNGEE. Trimming at V came to 5 bases and at J to 3 bases, leaving 8 bases not matched to a gene. CDR3 protein: CASSIGTMDYEQYF. CDR3 nucleotide sequence: TGTGCCAGCAGTATAGGGACTATGGACTACGAGCAGTACTTC.

The gene calls are TRBV29-1 and TRBJ2-7, with a tentative D call TRBD2 (5 bases). V lost 4 bases and J lost 3, with 7 bases in between. CDR3 length: 11 amino acids. The germline CDR1 and CDR2 sequences are SQVTM and ANQGSEA. The CDR3 loop reads CSVGEIYEQYF. CDR3 coding DNA: TGCAGCGTTGGGGAGATCTACGAGCAGTACTTC.

This clone was counted once. The V gene is TRBV9, the J gene TRBJ2-3; D remains ambiguous. V was cut by 0 bases and J by 0 bases, with 14 bases left in between. This CDR3 has 17 residues. The germline V gene encodes CDR1 SGDLS and CDR2 YYNGEE. DNA of the CDR3: TGTGCCAGCAGCGTAGCTTATGGGCTGACTAGCACAGATACGCAGTATTTT. Translating gives CASSVAYGLTSTDTQYF.

A word on this clone: The same CDR3 can be traced to other DNA sequences in this sample. The chain links TRBV5-1 to TRBJ1-2, with D tentatively TRBD1 (6 bases). The CDR3 sequence is 12 residues long. Germline-derived CDR1 and CDR2 are SGHRS and YFSETQ. Trimming took 1 base from V and 6 from J, leaving 7 bases between them. The CDR3 DNA sequence: TGCGCCAGCAGCTTGACAGGGAATGGCTACACCTTC. Protein product: CASSLTGNGYTF.

J is TRBJ1-4 and V is TRBV5-8; 7 bases align to TRBD1. The CDR3 contains 15 residues. Looked up from germline, CDR1 is SGHTS and CDR2 is YDEGEE. V dropped 4 bases and J dropped 4; count of bases not matched to a gene: 7. Written as DNA, the CDR3 is TGTGCCAGCAGCACCATGGGACAGTTTAATGAAAAACTGTTTTTT. It translates to CASSTMGQFNEKLFF.

A remark on this clone: A read error is possible here, since a much larger clone lies one base away. Different DNA sequences within this sample yield the same CDR3. This rearrangement joins TRBV7-2 to TRBJ2-5; no definite D call. The germline gives CDR1 SGHTA, CDR2 FQGNSA. Between the trimmed V and J ends, which lost 3 bases and 3 bases, there was a span of 5 bases. This CDR3 is built from 12 residues. The CDR3 is CASSLGKETQYF. CDR3 nucleotides: TGTGCCAGCAGCTTGGGGAAAGAGACCCAGTACTTC.

The chain recombines TRBV9 with TRBJ2-7; TRBD2 matches at 11 bases. V lost 0 bases and J lost 3; bases outside the gene matches: 11. From germline, CDR1 is SGDLS and CDR2 YYNGEE. The CDR3 covers 18 residues. The CDR3 sequence: CASSVERRGLAEVYEQYF. CDR3 bases: TGTGCCAGCAGCGTAGAAAGGCGGGGACTAGCGGAGGTCTACGAGCAGTACTTC.

This clone came up once. This chain connects TRBV7-2 to TRBJ2-7, with TRBD2 matching over 13 bases. The germline V gene has CDR1 SGHTA and CDR2 FQGNSA. J lost 3 bases, V lost 5 bases, and 4 bases had no gene match. CDR3 size: 15 residues. The CDR3 nucleotides are TGTGCCAGCAGCCGGACTAGCGGGGGACTCTACGAGCAGTACTTC. It yields the protein CASSRTSGGLYEQYF.

This clone appeared a single time. The rearrangement joins TRBV5-6 to TRBJ1-1, with no clear D. CDR3 length equals 14 residues. V was cut by 0 bases and J by 1 base, with 7 bases left in between. CDR1 and CDR2 (germline): SGHDT, YYEEEE. CDR3 sequence: CASSLGERNTEAFF. The CDR3 coding sequence is TGTGCCAGCAGCTTGGGGGAGAGGAACACTGAAGCTTTCTTT.